The rows below give T cell receptor beta chains drawn from one sample of a study of blood T cell repertoires in COVID-19. Repertoires were generated with immunoSEQ multiplex PCR, while TCRdb's copy carries only in-frame clones and drops some. The sample shows over 250,000 clones, roughly four fifths of them seen only once. Source material: PBMCs or T cells enriched from blood (not recorded which). The receptors here all came from a man aged 25 to 40 with acute COVID-19. The CDR3 runs from the conserved cysteine through the conserved F or W. The order of the fields is D gene, J gene, V gene, CDR3 protein, CDR3 DNA. A D gene is named only where the DNA matches it firmly.

NA	TRBJ2-1	TRBV14	CASSLAGDNEQFF	TGTGCCAGCAGCCTTGCAGGCGACAATGAGCAGTTCTTC
NA	TRBJ1-4	TRBV4-1	CASSQDGNREKLFF	TGCGCCAGCAGCCAAGATGGTAACAGAGAAAAACTGTTTTTT
TRBD1	TRBJ2-5	TRBV6-2/TRBV6-3	CASSYSIPGQNQETQYF	TGTGCCAGCAGTTACTCGATCCCGGGACAGAACCAAGAGACCCAGTACTTC
NA	TRBJ1-2	TRBV24-1	CATSHTGFGYTF	TGTGCCACCAGTCACACAGGCTTTGGCTACACCTTC
TRBD1	TRBJ1-1	TRBV5-4	CASSLVQGGTEAFF	TGTGCCAGCAGCTTGGTCCAGGGGGGTACTGAAGCTTTCTTT
NA	TRBJ1-1	TRBV12-3/TRBV12-4	CASSRQQNTEAFF	TGTGCCAGCAGTCGACAGCAGAACACTGAAGCTTTCTTT
TRBD1	TRBJ1-1	TRBV7-3	CASSFTGGSNTEAFF	TGTGCCAGCAGCTTCACAGGGGGGAGTAACACTGAAGCTTTCTTT
TRBD1	TRBJ1-1	TRBV7-9	CASSSQGRMNTEAFF	TGTGCCAGCAGCTCACAGGGGCGCATGAACACTGAAGCTTTCTTT
NA	TRBJ2-2	TRBV6-5	CASSLWTTNTGELFF	TGTGCCAGCAGTTTATGGACTACGAACACCGGGGAGCTGTTTTTT
NA	TRBJ1-1	TRBV6-5	CASSYVRQVNTEAFF	TGTGCCAGCAGTTACGTACGGCAGGTGAACACTGAAGCTTTCTTT
TRBD1	TRBJ1-2	TRBV18	CASSQDRGKNYGYTF	TGTGCCAGCTCACAGGACAGGGGGAAAAACTATGGCTACACCTTC